This entry concerns a single T cell receptor (beta chain). Its target is unknown. The data are from a study of T cells after yellow fever vaccination. General study results and limits: Abundant clonotypes from the bulk population could get into FACS-sorted repertoires as contaminants.

TCRdb fed the 5' RACE reads into MiXCR, producing one record per CDR3 protein. Among 200,000 to 300,000 distinct CDR3 sequences, 5.5% to 8.5% were seen once, and the ten largest hold more than 0.85%. With 6 bases clipped from V and 2 bases from J, the junction kept 10 bases outside the gene matches. CDR1 and CDR2 (germline): DFQATT, SNEGSKA (reference sequence). This CDR3 has 16 residues. This specimen consisted of CD4+ T cells sorted from PBMCs, obtained on the day of the yellow fever booster vaccination. The receptor's source is a man aged 25 to 40 who received the YFV17D yellow fever vaccine. This chain joins TRBV20-1 and TRBJ2-7; 13 bases line up with TRBD2. Here the CDR3 reads CSATGLAGLTTYEQYF. The CDR3 coding sequence is TGCAGTGCCACGGGACTAGCGGGACTAACGACCTACGAGCAGTACTTC.